This TCR beta chain is from a study of blood T cell repertoires in COVID-19. Study-wide background: The origin of the acute and convalescent COVID-19 samples was the United States, Italy and Spain.

Clones were read by immunoSEQ multiplex PCR, and TCRdb kept only the in-frame ones, dropping some. The sample records 100,000 to 120,000 clones, about 80% being singletons. With 3 bases removed from V and 3 bases from J, the gap between germline ends came to 12 bases. Per the germline V gene, CDR1 is SGHTA and CDR2 is FQGNSA. CDR3 size: 15 residues. This receptor was obtained from a woman of 80 years or more with acute or convalescent COVID-19. Specimen: peripheral blood. The rearrangement joins TRBV7-2 to TRBJ1-3; a weak D match, TRBD1 (5 bases). This CDR3 reads CASSFIGANGNTIYF. The CDR3 DNA reads TGTGCCAGCAGCTTTATAGGGGCGAATGGAAACACCATATATTTT.